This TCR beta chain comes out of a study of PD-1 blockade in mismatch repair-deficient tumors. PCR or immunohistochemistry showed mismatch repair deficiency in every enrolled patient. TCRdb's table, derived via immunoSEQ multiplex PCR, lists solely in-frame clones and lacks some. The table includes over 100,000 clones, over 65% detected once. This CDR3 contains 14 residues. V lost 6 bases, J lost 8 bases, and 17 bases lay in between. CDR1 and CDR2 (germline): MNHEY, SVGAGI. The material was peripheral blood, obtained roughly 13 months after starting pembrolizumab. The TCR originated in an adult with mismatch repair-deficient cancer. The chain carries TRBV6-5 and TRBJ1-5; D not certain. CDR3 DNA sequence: TGTGCCAGCAGCCCCTCCGAGGGTGTGGAGCCCCAGCATTTT. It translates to CASSPSEGVEPQHF.